This section outlines one T cell receptor beta chain sequence together with its context. Its antigen is undetermined. These data come from a study of T cells in localized non-small cell lung cancer. Germline V CDR1 and CDR2: SGDLS, YYNGEE. This CDR3 is 13 amino acids long. Trimming pared 0 bases from V and 6 bases from J, leaving 9 bases between. Using immunoSEQ multiplex PCR, the repertoire was profiled, and TCRdb retains in-frame clones only, with some absent. This sample has over 6,000 clones, with under 95% found just once. Study outcomes and limitations: The study found T cell clonality highest in uninvolved adjacent lung, above tumor. A median of roughly 55 of the top 100 tumor clones appeared in adjacent lung, which was paired and uninvolved.

Sequences were derived from peripheral blood, sampled before any cancer treatment. The sequence came from a woman between 35 and 70 years old with stage I lung adenocarcinoma. The V call is TRBV9, the J call TRBJ1-1; D unclear. CDR3 in DNA: TGTGCCAGCAGCGTAGGAGGGAGGGCTGAAGCTTTCTTT. Its translation is CASSVGGRAEAFF.